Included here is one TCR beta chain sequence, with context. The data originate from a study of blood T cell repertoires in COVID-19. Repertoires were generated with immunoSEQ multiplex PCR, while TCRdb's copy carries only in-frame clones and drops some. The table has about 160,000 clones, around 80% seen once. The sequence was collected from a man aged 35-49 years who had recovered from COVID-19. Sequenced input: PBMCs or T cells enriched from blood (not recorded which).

The CDR3 bases are TGCGCCAGCACCCGGCTGGGACAGGAGATTTCCGGGGAGCTGTTTTTT. This translates into CASTRLGQEISGELFF. The chain couples TRBV23-1 to TRBJ2-2; 8 nucleotides align to TRBD1. TRBV23-1 is an ORF for which the function is uncertain. The CDR3 has 16 amino acids. Germline trimming cut 7 bases from V and 6 bases from J; bases unmatched to any gene: 13.